These 32 T cell receptor beta chains originate from one sample sequenced in a study of cytomegalovirus exposure and HLA in healthy donors. PCR amplification relied on 60 Vbeta primers (plus 13 Jbeta primers). The protocol was immunoSEQ multiplex PCR, while the TCRdb copy is restricted to in-frame clones and leaves out a portion. This sample has around 230,000 clones, with around 84% found just once. Sequenced material: PBMCs. Receptor source: a girl aged 2 to 9 in good health and CMV-seronegative.

This clone showed up just once. The rearrangement uses TRBV10-2 and TRBJ1-6, with D possibly being TRBD1 (5 bases). The ends were cut back, 3 bases at V and 4 bases at J, with 16 bases in the middle. The CDR3 is 17 residues long. Per germline, CDR1 WSHSY and CDR2 SAAADI. For the CDR3, the DNA is TGCGCCAGCAGTGATCCGGGGGAGTTATTATATAATTCACCCCTCCACTTT. As protein: CASSDPGELLYNSPLHF.

J is TRBJ2-1 and V is TRBV19; D perhaps matches TRBD1 (7 bases). Trimming stripped 1 base from V and 8 bases from J, with 12 bases between. Per the germline V gene, CDR1 is LNHDA and CDR2 is SQIVND (reference sequence). The CDR3 sequence is 14 residues long. CDR3 region: CASSIAARGDEQFF. The CDR3 DNA is TGTGCCAGTAGTATAGCAGCCAGGGGGGATGAGCAGTTCTTC.

The V and J genes are TRBV5-4 and TRBJ2-3; D is unclear. From germline, CDR1 is SGHNT and CDR2 YYREEE (reference sequence). V lost 5 bases and J 2 bases, leaving 9 bases between the germline ends. The CDR3 runs 13 residues. The CDR3 sequence is CASRPEYTDTQYF. The DNA for the CDR3 is TGTGCCAGCAGACCAGAATACACAGATACGCAGTATTTT.

This clone was counted between two and nine times. CDR3: CASRPRGEAYEQYF. The CDR3 coding sequence is TGCGCCAGCCGCCCACGGGGGGAGGCCTACGAGCAGTACTTC. The rearrangement joins TRBV5-1 to TRBJ2-7, with 7 positions matching TRBD2. The CDR3 is 14 residues long. The germline gives CDR1 SGHRS, CDR2 YFSETQ. Trimming removed 7 bases from V and 2 bases from J; junction bases left unmatched: 9.

The chain joins TRBV15 to TRBJ2-3, with 7 bases matching TRBD1. Trimming took 4 bases from V and 6 from J; bases not matched to a gene: 16. The V gene's germline CDR1 is LNHNV and CDR2 YYDKDF (reference sequence). The CDR3 covers 17 residues. CDR3 amino acids: CATSNKGPGGHRDTQYF. The CDR3, as DNA: TGTGCCACCAGCAATAAAGGCCCAGGGGGACATAGGGATACGCAGTATTTT.

The chain joins TRBV19 to TRBJ2-1; 12 bases match TRBD2. Germline V gene data show CDR1 as LNHDA and CDR2 as SQIVND (reference sequence). V was pared by 1 base and J by 0 bases, with 7 bases of the junction left unmatched. This CDR3 region has 19 residues. The CDR3 nucleotides read TGTGCCAGTAGTATAGGGGGACTAGCGGGCGCTAGCTCCTACAATGAGCAGTTCTTC. This sequence encodes CASSIGGLAGASSYNEQFF. The whole variable domain, filled in from reference TRBV19 and TRBJ2-1, reads DGGITQSPKYLFRKEGQNVTLSCEQNLNHDAMYWYRQDPGQGLRLIYYSQIVNDFQKGDIAEGYSVSREKKESFPLTVTSAQKNPTAFYLCASSIGGLAGASSYNEQFFGPGTRLTVL.

In regard to this clone: The junction differs from germline at one of its ends, possibly a read error. The chain is built from TRBV5-8 and TRBJ2-5, with TRBD1 matching 7 bases. Per germline, CDR1 SGHTS and CDR2 YDEGEE. This CDR3 has 12 amino acids. CDR3 residues: CATDLWVGGFNF. CDR3 nucleotide sequence: TGTGCCACCGACCTGTGGGTAGGGGGCTTTAACTTC.

The chain links TRBV19 to TRBJ2-5, with 7 positions matching TRBD2. Germline values: CDR1 LNHDA, CDR2 SQIVND (reference sequence). J lost 4 bases, V lost 7 bases, and 15 bases had no gene match. The CDR3 is made up of 16 amino acids. The CDR3 reads CASTRRMAGVRETQYF. The DNA for the CDR3 is TGTGCCAGTACCCGACGAATGGCGGGAGTCAGAGAGACCCAGTACTTC.

This clone was seen only once. The chain combines TRBV5-1 with TRBJ2-5, with D unclear. The J call may not be correct, given that the DNA end is closer to TRBJ2-7. Per the germline V gene, CDR1 is SGHRS and CDR2 is YFSETQ. The CDR3 is made up of 12 amino acids. As DNA, the CDR3 is TGCGCCAGCAGCTTAAACCCCTACGAGCAGTACTTC. Translated, it gives CASSLNPYEQYF.

The J gene is TRBJ2-2, the V gene TRBV4-1; TRBD2 matches at 13 bases. V shed 4 bases, J shed 4 bases, and the junction held 6 bases outside the gene matches. CDR1 is MGHRA and CDR2 is YSYEKL in the germline V gene. The CDR3 is made up of 17 amino acids. The chain's CDR3 is CASSLGLAGVGTGELFF. CDR3 bases: TGCGCCAGCAGCCTAGGACTAGCGGGGGTGGGCACCGGGGAGCTGTTTTTT.

The rearrangement joins TRBV11-2 to TRBJ2-1, with 10 bases matching TRBD2. Germline loops: CDR1 SGHAT, CDR2 FQNNGV. Trimming cost V 1 base and J 9 bases; bases outside gene matches: 6. The CDR3 runs to 15 residues. The CDR3 region has the DNA TGTGCCAGCAGCTTAGCTAGCGGGAGAACTGCTGAGCAGTTCTTC. Translated, it gives CASSLASGRTAEQFF.

V usage is TRBV15 and J usage is TRBJ1-2; D is undetermined. The V gene's germline CDR1 is LNHNV and CDR2 YYDKDF (reference sequence). V lost 1 base to trimming and J lost 4 bases, with 7 bases between them. The CDR3 is 13 amino acids. Here the CDR3 reads CATSRAGSYGYTF. In nucleotides, the CDR3 is TGTGCCACCAGCAGAGCGGGAAGCTATGGCTACACCTTC.

V usage is TRBV6-5 and J usage is TRBJ2-7, with D possibly TRBD1 on 5 matching bases. The CDR3 covers 12 residues. The ends were cut back, 6 bases at V and 6 bases at J, with 12 bases in the middle. Germline V CDR1 and CDR2: MNHEY, SVGAGI. The CDR3 here is CASRTVSAEQYF. The CDR3 region has the DNA TGTGCCAGCAGGACAGTCTCGGCCGAGCAGTACTTC.

The rearrangement links TRBV11-1 to TRBJ2-5; 7 positions agree with TRBD2. The CDR3 sequence is 16 residues long. Unmatched junction bases numbered 13, after V lost 5 bases and J lost 4 bases. Germline V lookup: CDR1 SGHAT, CDR2 FQDESV (reference sequence). CDR3 protein: CASSQTKRGGGETQYF. In DNA form, the CDR3 reads TGTGCCAGCAGCCAGACTAAGCGGGGCGGGGGAGAGACCCAGTACTTC.

This chain links TRBV2 with TRBJ2-2, with TRBD1 identical over 8 bases. The germline V gene encodes CDR1 SNHLY and CDR2 FYNNEI. This CDR3 is 13 amino acids long. Losses at the gene ends were 6 bases for V and 6 bases for J; bases not matched to a gene: 3. CDR3 DNA: TGTGCCAGCAGGACAGGGGTCTCCGGGGAGCTGTTTTTT. Protein: CASRTGVSGELFF.

The chain employs TRBV7-8 and TRBJ2-5; TRBD2 agrees at 9 bases. The CDR3 covers 16 residues. In germline, CDR1 is SGHVS, CDR2 FQNEAQ. The V and J ends lost 4 bases and 5 bases, in that order; junction bases with no gene match: 11. The CDR3 is CASSYGEGLASETQYF. CDR3 nucleotides: TGTGCCAGCAGCTACGGAGAGGGACTAGCTAGCGAGACCCAGTACTTC.

This clone appeared a single time. The rearrangement joins TRBV6-5 to TRBJ1-2; possible D gene TRBD1, 6 bases. Deletions cut 6 bases from V and 8 bases from J, with 19 bases between. CDR1 and CDR2 from the germline V gene are MNHEY and SVGAGI. The CDR3 sequence is 14 residues long. CDR3 sequence (DNA): TGTGCCAGCAGCCCAACGCAGGGACACGGCGGCTACACCTTC. Translation gives CASSPTQGHGGYTF.

The rearrangement uses TRBV5-1 and TRBJ2-2; the match to TRBD1 covers 8 bases. J lost 4 bases, V lost 2 bases, and 7 bases had no gene match. Germline V gene lookup returns CDR1 SGHRS and CDR2 YFSETQ. The CDR3 is made up of 16 amino acids. This chain's CDR3 is CASSLRTGFTTGELFF. The CDR3 DNA sequence: TGCGCCAGCAGCTTACGGACAGGGTTTACCACCGGGGAGCTGTTTTTT.

This chain uses TRBV2 with TRBJ2-3; 13 positions match TRBD2. This CDR3 contains 17 residues. Germline lookup yields CDR1 SNHLY and CDR2 FYNNEI. V lost 5 bases to trimming and J lost 2 bases; unmatched junction nucleotides: 7. The DNA for the CDR3 is TGTGCCAGCAGTCCCCGACTAGCGGGGGGACCCACAGATACGCAGTATTTT. It specifies CASSPRLAGGPTDTQYF.

The V call is TRBV7-2, the J call TRBJ1-5, with D unclear. CDR3 length: 14 residues. CDR1 and CDR2 from the germline V gene are SGHTA and FQGNSA. The V and J ends lost 2 bases and 3 bases respectively, with 8 bases between them. Written as DNA, the CDR3 is TGTGCCAGCAGCTTATACGGTGCCAATCAGCCCCAGCATTTT. Amino acids: CASSLYGANQPQHF.

J is TRBJ2-7 and V is TRBV15; possibly TRBD2 for D (7 bases). Germline loops: CDR1 LNHNV, CDR2 YYDKDF (reference sequence). Trimming stripped 0 bases from V and 4 bases from J, with 25 bases between. The CDR3 is 19 amino acids. CDR3 sequence: CATSREGDGRGAWGYEQYF. The DNA for the CDR3 is TGTGCCACCAGCAGAGAAGGGGATGGGAGGGGGGCCTGGGGATACGAGCAGTACTTC.

The chain links TRBV18 to TRBJ2-1; 12 positions match TRBD2. J lost 4 bases, V lost 0 bases, and 4 bases had no gene match. This CDR3 is 17 amino acids long. From germline, CDR1 is KGHSH and CDR2 LQKENI. CDR3 loop: CASSPPRGLAGYNEQFF. As DNA, the CDR3 is TGTGCCAGCTCACCACCGCGAGGACTAGCGGGATACAATGAGCAGTTCTTC.

This chain links TRBV7-9 with TRBJ1-1, with 7 bases matching TRBD1. CDR1 and CDR2 (germline): SEHNR, FQNEAQ (reference sequence). The CDR3 is 13 residues long. J lost 3 bases, V lost 5 bases, and 3 bases had no gene match. The CDR3 DNA sequence: TGTGCCAGCAGCCAGACAGGGTACACTGAAGCTTTCTTT. Its translation: CASSQTGYTEAFF. The full variable domain, in which reference TRBV7-9 and TRBJ1-1 provide the parts outside the CDR3, is DTGVSQNPRHKITKRGQNVTFRCDPISEHNRLYWYRQTLGQGPEFLTYFQNEAQLEKSRLLSDRFSAERPKGSFSTLEIQRTEQGDSAMYLCASSQTGYTEAFFGQGTRLTVV.

J is TRBJ2-7 and V is TRBV2; 7 bases align to TRBD2. The germline V gene encodes CDR1 SNHLY and CDR2 FYNNEI. V gave up 8 bases and J gave up 5 bases; unmatched junction bases: 6. This CDR3 is built from 12 residues. The CDR3 DNA follows: TGTGCCAGCGGGAGGGGCCGAAACGAGCAGTACTTC. Translation: CASGRGRNEQYF.

This rearrangement joins TRBV7-2 to TRBJ2-7, with 9 bases fitting TRBD2. CDR1 is SGHTA and CDR2 is FQGNSA in the germline V gene. The CDR3 has 16 amino acids. With V trimmed by 0 bases and J by 2 bases, 5 bases remained unmatched. The CDR3 coding sequence is TGTGCCAGCAGCTTAGCGCTGTCTAGCGGGGCCTACGAGCAGTACTTC. Translating it yields CASSLALSSGAYEQYF.

The count of this clone is one. The chain employs TRBV6-1 and TRBJ2-5; D gene unclear. The germline V and J ends were trimmed by 8 bases and 5 bases, with 12 bases remaining between them. The CDR3 consists of 12 residues. Germline V gene data show CDR1 as MNHNS and CDR2 as SASEGT. The CDR3 bases are TGTGCCAGCCGTTTTCCCGGGGAGACCCAGTACTTC. Translated: CASRFPGETQYF.

The genes are TRBV27 and TRBJ2-5, with D possibly matching TRBD1 (5 bases). V lost 11 bases to trimming and J lost 2 bases, with 15 bases between them. Per the germline V gene, CDR1 is MNHEY and CDR2 is SMNVEV (reference sequence). This CDR3 spans 13 amino acids. CDR3 nucleotide sequence: TGTGCCTGTCAGGGTAGGGGTCAAGAGACCCAGTACTTC. This sequence encodes CACQGRGQETQYF.

J is TRBJ1-4 and V is TRBV7-6; no clear D. Trimming left V 8 bases short and J 5 bases short, with 18 bases between. CDR1 is SGHVS, CDR2 FNYEAQ, per germline. This CDR3 contains 15 residues. The CDR3 DNA follows: TGTGCCAGCGCCCAGGACCGGGGTTACAATGAAAAACTGTTTTTT. Its translation is CASAQDRGYNEKLFF.

The chain is built from TRBV5-1 and TRBJ2-2; 10 bases agree with TRBD1. V lost 4 bases and J lost 4; bases outside the gene matches: 4. This CDR3 spans 15 amino acids. Germline V CDR1 and CDR2: SGHRS, YFSETQ. CDR3 in amino acids: CASSEGQGGTGELFF. DNA of the CDR3: TGCGCCAGCAGCGAAGGACAGGGGGGCACCGGGGAGCTGTTTTTT.

This clone was picked up one time. The chain has TRBV7-3 and TRBJ1-1; possibly TRBD1 for D (6 bases). Looked up from germline, CDR1 is SGHTA and CDR2 is FQGTGA. Trimming removed 5 bases at V and 4 bases at J, with 11 bases between. The CDR3 has 13 amino acids. CDR3 nucleotides: TGTGCCAGCAGCCGCGTGGGGGCCACTGAAGCTTTCTTT. Its translation: CASSRVGATEAFF.

V gene TRBV4-1 combines with J gene TRBJ2-2; 9 positions match TRBD1. The germline V gene has CDR1 MGHRA and CDR2 YSYEKL. This CDR3 comprises 16 residues. The trim removed 3 bases at V and 2 bases at J, leaving 4 bases unmatched. The CDR3 DNA reads TGCGCCAGCAGCCACGGGACAGGGACTAACACCGGGGAGCTGTTTTTT. Encoded protein: CASSHGTGTNTGELFF.

The chain joins TRBV19 to TRBJ2-7; 8 nucleotides agree with TRBD2. CDR1 LNHDA and CDR2 SQIVND come from the germline V gene (reference sequence). V lost 2 bases to trimming and J lost 4 bases; unmatched junction nucleotides: 4. This CDR3 contains 14 residues. CDR3 amino acids: CASSILGGAYEQYF. DNA of the CDR3: TGTGCCAGTAGTATACTCGGGGGGGCTTACGAGCAGTACTTC. The full variable domain, in which reference TRBV19 and TRBJ2-7 provide the parts outside the CDR3, is DGGITQSPKYLFRKEGQNVTLSCEQNLNHDAMYWYRQDPGQGLRLIYYSQIVNDFQKGDIAEGYSVSREKKESFPLTVTSAQKNPTAFYLCASSILGGAYEQYFGPGTRLTVT.